These 29 T cell receptor beta chains were all obtained from the same sample, sequenced in a study of immune cell composition in non-small cell lung cancer. Normal lung was taken at the farthest possible site, at least 3 cm from tumour. The table came from immunoSEQ multiplex PCR; TCRdb's copy has only in-frame clones and leaves some out. Seen here are under 3,500 clones, 65% to 80% observed once, and the top ten hold 16%. The sequencing input was non-adjacent lung tissue. The receptor source for this set is a human donor with non-small cell lung cancer.

This clone showed up just a few times. This chain connects TRBV6-6 to TRBJ2-3, with 8 positions matching TRBD1. Germline V gives CDR1 MNHNY, CDR2 SVGAGI (reference sequence). The CDR3 spans 14 residues. V trimming: 4 bases; J trimming: 2 bases; junction bases outside the gene matches: 2. CDR3 coding DNA: TGTGCCAGCAGTTTGACAGGGGCCACAGATACGCAGTATTTT. This gives the protein CASSLTGATDTQYF.

This clone turned up a few times. The rearrangement links TRBV30 to TRBJ1-6; D is unclear. The CDR3 runs to 13 residues. Germline values: CDR1 GTSNPN, CDR2 SVGIG (reference sequence). V lost 1 base and J lost 7, with 8 bases in between. CDR3 protein: CAWSARGNSPLHF. CDR3 in DNA: TGTGCCTGGAGTGCCCGGGGAAATTCACCCCTCCACTTT.

This clone was observed a handful of times. The chain joins TRBV7-9 to TRBJ1-2, with 12 bases lining up with TRBD1. The V and J ends lost 5 bases and 4 bases, in that order; junction bases with no gene match: 11. Germline values: CDR1 SEHNR, CDR2 FQNEAQ (reference sequence). The CDR3 totals 17 residues. The CDR3 is CASSTGTGGVGSYGYTF. The CDR3 bases are TGTGCCAGCAGCACGGGGACAGGGGGCGTAGGGTCCTATGGCTACACCTTC.

This clone was counted a single time. The V gene is TRBV13, the J gene TRBJ2-7; 10 nucleotides align to TRBD1. Unmatched junction bases numbered 6, after V lost 3 bases and J lost 4 bases. The CDR3 sequence is 15 residues long. The germline V gene encodes CDR1 PRHDT and CDR2 FYEKMQ (reference sequence). CDR3 coding DNA: TGTGCCAGCAGCTTTTGGACAGGGGGAAGGTACGAGCAGTACTTC. This gives the protein CASSFWTGGRYEQYF.

The rearrangement joins TRBV19 to TRBJ2-7; 8 nucleotides match TRBD2. Germline-derived CDR1 and CDR2 are LNHDA and SQIVND (reference sequence). V shed 8 bases and J 0 bases; nucleotides not matched to a gene: 6. There are 14 residues in the CDR3. CDR3 sequence reads: CASGSGGSSYEQYF. The CDR3 DNA sequence: TGTGCCAGTGGAAGCGGGGGAAGCTCCTACGAGCAGTACTTC.

The rearrangement uses TRBV4-1 and TRBJ2-5, with TRBD1 as a possible D gene (5 bases). V lost 5 bases to trimming and J lost 3 bases, with 16 bases between them. Germline CDR1 reads MGHRA; CDR2 reads YSYEKL. The CDR3 consists of 15 residues. CDR3 nucleotides: TGCGCCAGCAGCGCCCAGGAATCAGGGAAAGAGACCCAGTACTTC. Protein sequence: CASSAQESGKETQYF.

V and J are TRBV2 and TRBJ1-1, with D possibly matching TRBD1 (5 bases). This CDR3 has 13 residues. The germline V gene encodes CDR1 SNHLY and CDR2 FYNNEI. Trimming took 7 bases from V and 1 from J, leaving 10 bases between them. The CDR3 loop reads CASKEQANTEAFF. The CDR3 coding sequence is TGTGCCAGCAAGGAACAGGCGAACACTGAAGCTTTCTTT.

The chain combines TRBV14 with TRBJ2-3; 8 nucleotides line up with TRBD2. V trimming: 0 bases; J trimming: 3 bases; junction bases outside the gene matches: 5. This CDR3 contains 16 residues. The germline gives CDR1 SGHDN, CDR2 FVKESK. The CDR3 DNA is TGTGCCAGCAGCCAAGATCGGGGGGGGCTTACAGATACGCAGTATTTT. This encodes CASSQDRGGLTDTQYF.

Concerning this clone: The germline gene is not matched at one end of the junction; a read error may be the cause. The rearrangement uses TRBV6-1 and TRBJ1-2, with D maybe TRBD1 (5 bases). Germline V gene sequence: CDR1 MNHNS, CDR2 SASEGT. The CDR3 is 13 residues long. CDR3 sequence: CASREDSPYGYTF. The CDR3 DNA is TGTGCCAGCAGGGAAGACAGCCCCTATGGCTACACCTTC.

The chain combines TRBV19 with TRBJ1-6; 8 bases line up with TRBD1. CDR1 and CDR2 (germline): LNHDA, SQIVND (reference sequence). The V gene end was trimmed by 8 bases and the J gene end by 4 bases; junction bases not matched to a gene: 1. This CDR3 has 13 residues. CDR3 in DNA: TGTGCCAGTCGGGACAGGTATAATTCACCCCTCCACTTT. This codes for CASRDRYNSPLHF.

The CDR3 loop reads CASSQGGFSGGAGEQYF. The CDR3 region has the DNA TGCGCCAGCAGCCAAGGGGGGTTTAGCGGGGGGGCCGGCGAGCAGTACTTC. The J gene is TRBJ2-7, the V gene TRBV4-1, with TRBD2 identical over 11 bases. The CDR3 is 17 amino acids. After removal of 1 base from V and 6 bases from J, the junction contained 11 bases not matched to a gene. Germline CDR1 MGHRA, CDR2 YSYEKL.

The chain uses TRBV7-8 and TRBJ2-5, with 9 bases lining up with TRBD2. The CDR3 contains 16 residues. The ends lost 2 bases at V and 5 bases at J; junction bases unmatched: 9. The germline V gene has CDR1 SGHVS and CDR2 FQNEAQ. The CDR3 DNA reads as TGTGCCAGCAGCTTAAATGCGGGAGGGACAAGGGAGACCCAGTACTTC. As protein: CASSLNAGGTRETQYF.

In this sample, this clone turned up a few times. The genes are TRBV7-2 and TRBJ1-2; no definite D call. The V end lost 8 bases, the J end lost 8 bases, and 21 bases lay between the germline ends. The CDR3 consists of 14 residues. Germline V lookup: CDR1 SGHTA, CDR2 FQGNSA. CDR3 in amino acids: CASGELAIFYGYTF. CDR3 bases: TGTGCCAGCGGTGAGCTAGCTATTTTCTACGGCTACACCTTC. The variable domain in full, completed from reference TRBV7-2 and TRBJ1-2, reads GAGVSQSPSNKVTEKGKDVELRCDPISGHTALYWYRQSLGQGLEFLIYFQGNSAPDKSGLPSDRFSAERTGGSVSTLTIQRTQQEDSAVYLCASGELAIFYGYTFGSGTRLTVV.

This clone was counted between two and nine times. This sequence joins TRBV11-2 and TRBJ1-5; D gene unclear. This CDR3 is built from 12 residues. Germline V gives CDR1 SGHAT, CDR2 FQNNGV. Trimming left V 1 base short and J 7 bases short, with 5 bases between. The chain's CDR3 is CASSLGGQPQHF. CDR3 nucleotide sequence: TGTGCCAGCAGCTTAGGAGGGCAGCCCCAGCATTTT.

The chain employs TRBV7-2 and TRBJ1-1; a possible D gene is TRBD1 (6 bases). In germline, CDR1 is SGHTA, CDR2 FQGNSA. This CDR3 is built from 13 residues. Trimming stripped 5 bases from V and 2 bases from J, with 9 bases between. The CDR3 is CASSGQSNTEAFF. The DNA of the CDR3 is TGTGCCAGCAGCGGACAGTCTAACACTGAAGCTTTCTTT.

This chain uses TRBV18 with TRBJ2-5, with TRBD2 matching 11 bases. The DNA end is a closer match to TRBJ2-7, so the J assignment may be wrong. The CDR3 consists of 17 residues. Looked up from germline, CDR1 is KGHSH and CDR2 is LQKENI. Here the CDR3 reads CASSPGLAGGRTYEQYF. CDR3 coding DNA: TGTGCCAGCTCACCAGGGCTAGCGGGGGGCCGCACCTACGAGCAGTACTTC.

The chain carries TRBV28 and TRBJ2-7; 8 nucleotides agree with TRBD1. Germline V CDR1 and CDR2: MDHEN, SYDVKM. The CDR3 is 15 amino acids. V shed 2 bases and J 3 bases; nucleotides not matched to a gene: 6. The DNA of the CDR3 is TGTGCCAGCAGTTTACCGGCAGGGGGCCACTACGAGCAGTACTTC. Its protein product is CASSLPAGGHYEQYF.

The chain carries TRBV18 and TRBJ1-2; D might be TRBD1 (5 bases). V was trimmed by 0 bases and J by 7 bases, leaving 12 bases between them. The CDR3 consists of 14 residues. The germline CDR1 and CDR2 sequences are KGHSH and LQKENI. CDR3 nucleotide sequence: TGTGCCAGCTCACCACCGATCCAGGGCCCTGGCTACACCTTC. This gives the protein CASSPPIQGPGYTF.

V usage is TRBV5-6 and J usage is TRBJ2-7; 12 bases are shared with TRBD2. With 4 bases clipped from V and 2 bases from J, the junction kept 4 bases outside the gene matches. The CDR3 runs 15 residues. Germline V gene lookup returns CDR1 SGHDT and CDR2 YYEEEE. This CDR3 reads CASSTGLAGTYEQYF. In DNA form, the CDR3 reads TGTGCCAGCAGCACCGGACTAGCGGGGACCTACGAGCAGTACTTC.

This chain connects TRBV6-1 to TRBJ2-3, with D maybe TRBD2 (5 bases). Germline values: CDR1 MNHNS, CDR2 SASEGT. This CDR3 has 14 residues. V was trimmed by 4 bases and J by 1 base, leaving 9 bases between them. CDR3 sequence: CASSAAVGTDTQYF. The CDR3, as DNA: TGTGCCAGCAGTGCAGCGGTAGGCACAGATACGCAGTATTTT.

This clone came up once. The gene calls are TRBV7-2 and TRBJ2-7, with D maybe TRBD2 (6 bases). V lost 1 base to trimming and J lost 6 bases, with 19 bases between them. There are 16 residues in the CDR3. Germline V gene data show CDR1 as SGHTA and CDR2 as FQGNSA. CDR3 sequence reads: CASSLGSGDGGVEQYF. CDR3 nucleotide sequence: TGTGCCAGCAGCTTAGGGTCCGGGGATGGAGGGGTCGAGCAGTACTTC.

The J gene is TRBJ2-7, the V gene TRBV5-6, with 8 positions matching TRBD1. V lost 2 bases, J lost 6 bases, and 10 bases stayed unmatched. The V gene's germline CDR1 is SGHDT and CDR2 YYEEEE. The CDR3 consists of 15 residues. In nucleotides, the CDR3 is TGTGCCAGCAGCTTCGATACGGGACAGGATGCCGAGCAGTACTTC. Protein product: CASSFDTGQDAEQYF.

This clone has just one count. The chain carries TRBV5-6 and TRBJ2-3; 7 positions agree with TRBD2. This CDR3 has 14 amino acids. The junction had 2 bases not matched to a gene; V was cut back by 2 bases and J by 2 bases. In germline, CDR1 is SGHDT, CDR2 YYEEEE. Here the CDR3 reads CASSLAGFTDTQYF. CDR3 in DNA: TGTGCCAGCAGCTTAGCGGGATTCACAGATACGCAGTATTTT.

The chain recombines TRBV20-1 with TRBJ2-1; no clear D gene. Deletions cut 5 bases from V and 4 bases from J, with 6 bases between. CDR1 is DFQATT and CDR2 is SNEGSKA in the germline V gene (reference sequence). This CDR3 has 11 amino acids. The CDR3 bases are TGCAGTGCTCTATCATACAATGAGCAGTTCTTC. Residues: CSALSYNEQFF.

This sequence joins TRBV4-3 and TRBJ1-5; D gene uncertain. Trimming shortened V by 0 bases and J by 3 bases, and 3 bases separated the two germline ends. CDR1 LGHNA and CDR2 YSLEER come from the germline V gene. CDR3 length: 13 amino acids. The CDR3 here is CASSQDYNQPQHF. CDR3 bases: TGCGCCAGCAGCCAAGATTACAATCAGCCCCAGCATTTT.

The V and J genes are TRBV11-1 and TRBJ2-7; D is possibly TRBD1 (6 bases). In germline, CDR1 is SGHAT, CDR2 FQDESV (reference sequence). Trimming left V 5 bases short and J 3 bases short, with 17 bases between. This CDR3 contains 15 residues. CDR3 in amino acids: CASSTTAPGHYEQYF. The CDR3 DNA reads TGTGCCAGCAGCACCACGGCCCCGGGACACTACGAGCAGTACTTC. The complete variable domain, with remaining parts taken from reference TRBV11-1 and TRBJ2-7, reads EAEVAQSPRYKITEKSQAVAFWCDPISGHATLYWYRQILGQGPELLVQFQDESVVDDSQLPKDRFSAERLKGVDSTLKIQPAELGDSAMYLCASSTTAPGHYEQYFGPGTRLTVT.

This rearrangement joins TRBV5-5 to TRBJ2-4; a possible D gene is TRBD1 (6 bases). The V end was cut by 8 bases, the J end by 0 bases, with 18 bases between. The CDR3 spans 16 residues. Germline lookup yields CDR1 SGHKS and CDR2 YYEKEE (reference sequence). CDR3 in amino acids: CARIKRDTLAKNIQYF. CDR3 sequence (DNA): TGTGCCAGGATCAAACGGGACACCCTAGCCAAAAACATTCAGTACTTC.

The chain has TRBV28 and TRBJ2-7; a possible D gene is TRBD2 (6 bases). There are 13 residues in the CDR3. CDR1 and CDR2 from the germline V gene are MDHEN and SYDVKM. Trimming cost V 2 bases and J 5 bases, with 10 bases left between them. This CDR3 is CASSLGGSDEQYF. For the CDR3, the DNA is TGTGCCAGCAGTTTAGGGGGGTCGGACGAGCAGTACTTC. Variable domain in full (rest from reference TRBV28 and TRBJ2-7): DVKVTQSSRYLVKRTGEKVFLECVQDMDHENMFWYRQDPGLGLRLIYFSYDVKMKEKGDIPEGYSVSREKKERFSLILESASTNQTSMYLCASSLGGSDEQYFGPGTRLTVT.

The genes are TRBV4-3 and TRBJ2-1; 11 positions match TRBD2. V was pared by 3 bases and J by 3 bases, with 4 bases of the junction left unmatched. The CDR3 is 16 amino acids. CDR1 and CDR2 from the germline V gene are LGHNA and YSLEER. CDR3 DNA: TGCGCCAGCAGCCAGTTAGCGGGAGGGAACTACAATGAGCAGTTCTTC. Translating gives CASSQLAGGNYNEQFF.